A selection of T cell receptor beta chains follows, all from one sample in a study of CD8 T cells in Susac syndrome. TCRdb redid the calling of the immunoSEQ multiplex PCR reads with MiXCR, one entry per CDR3 protein. Of 75,000 to 100,000 distinct CDR3 sequences listed, around 94% are singletons. Sample: CD8+ T cells from PBMCs. Source of these receptors: a human donor in good health. CDR3s include the opening cysteine and the closing phenylalanine or tryptophan. The D gene is left open where the match is weak. For some rows the clone size is stated as once, few or many, or as a class when expanded; others skip it.

v_call	j_call	clone_size	d_call	cdr3_aa	cdr3_nt
TRBV2	TRBJ1-2	.	TRBD1	CARRDSPDYGYTF	TGTGCCAGACGGGACAGCCCAGACTATGGCTACACCTTC
TRBV5-6	TRBJ1-1	.	.	CASSKDPGPEAFF	TGTGCCAGCAGCAAGGACCCGGGACCCGAAGCTTTCTTT
TRBV4-1	TRBJ2-2	.	.	CASSQARGGTGELFF	TGCGCCAGCAGCCAAGCCCGGGGTGGCACCGGGGAGCTGTTTTTT
TRBV12-3/TRBV12-4	TRBJ1-1	few	.	CASSLDYTEAFF	TGTGCCAGCAGTTTGGATTACACTGAAGCTTTCTTT
TRBV12-3/TRBV12-4	TRBJ1-5	.	.	CASSPLGGVQPQHF	TGTGCCAGCAGCCCCCTTGGGGGCGTACAGCCCCAGCATTTT
TRBV27	TRBJ1-2	once	.	CASSLSGNGYTF	TGTGCCAGCAGTTTATCTGGGAATGGCTACACCTTC
TRBV7-6	TRBJ1-1	.	.	CASSRDGWTEAFF	TGTGCCAGCAGCCGGGACGGCTGGACTGAAGCTTTCTTT
TRBV6-6	TRBJ2-1	.	.	CASSSTGSYNEQFF	TGTGCCAGCAGTTCCACAGGGTCATACAATGAGCAGTTCTTC
TRBV11-3	TRBJ2-1	.	TRBD1	CASSPGQGYNEQFF	TGTGCCAGCAGCCCCGGACAGGGCTACAATGAGCAGTTCTTC
TRBV9	TRBJ2-5	.	TRBD1	CASSATGVLGETQYF	TGTGCCAGCAGCGCGACAGGGGTCTTGGGGGAGACCCAGTACTTC
TRBV20-1	TRBJ2-1	.	TRBD2	CSATELAGGYNEQFF	TGCAGTGCTACTGAACTAGCGGGAGGGTACAATGAGCAGTTCTTC
TRBV15	TRBJ2-4	.	.	CATVMRFGPKNIQYF	TGTGCCACCGTGATGAGGTTTGGCCCCAAAAACATTCAGTACTTC
TRBV9	TRBJ2-1	.	TRBD2	CASSPTSGGRNEQFF	TGTGCCAGCAGCCCGACTAGCGGGGGAAGGAATGAGCAGTTCTTC
TRBV7-8	TRBJ2-3	.	TRBD1	CASSLWTGGLDTQYF	TGTGCCAGCAGCTTATGGACAGGGGGCTTGGATACGCAGTATTTT
TRBV19	TRBJ2-2	.	.	CASSPQVVNTGELFF	TGTGCCAGTAGTCCCCAGGTTGTGAACACCGGGGAGCTGTTTTTT
TRBV6-1	TRBJ2-5	.	TRBD1	CASSLNPGQFIQETQYF	TGTGCCAGCAGTCTGAACCCGGGACAGTTCATTCAAGAGACCCAGTACTTC
TRBV3-1	TRBJ2-2	.	.	CASSQGSGTGELFF	TGTGCCAGCAGCCAAGGTTCGGGGACCGGGGAGCTGTTTTTT
TRBV2	TRBJ2-7	.	.	CASKAGSLEQYF	TGTGCCAGCAAAGCCGGGAGTCTCGAGCAGTACTTC
TRBV19	TRBJ1-2	.	TRBD1	CASIGDSFNYGYTF	TGTGCCAGTATAGGGGACAGCTTCAACTATGGCTACACCTTC
TRBV25-1	TRBJ1-4	.	TRBD1	CASSDFLDRGDEKLFF	TGTGCCAGCAGTGACTTCCTCGACAGGGGAGATGAAAAACTGTTTTTT
TRBV12-5	TRBJ2-5	once	.	CASAGAGETQYF	TGTGCTAGTGCGGGGGCAGGAGAGACCCAGTACTTC
TRBV27	TRBJ1-1	once	.	CASRIQTNTEAFF	TGTGCCAGCAGGATACAGACGAACACTGAAGCTTTCTTT
TRBV5-6	TRBJ2-5	.	.	CASSLLEYREGETQYF	TGTGCCAGCAGCTTGCTCGAATACAGGGAGGGGGAGACCCAGTACTTC
TRBV27	TRBJ1-2	.	.	CASSLTPGGAVYGYTF	TGTGCCAGCAGTTTGACCCCCGGAGGGGCGGTATACGGCTACACCTTC
TRBV15	TRBJ2-1	.	.	CATNVGTHLSYNEQFF	TGTGCCACCAACGTCGGGACCCACCTTTCCTACAATGAGCAGTTCTTC
TRBV20-1	TRBJ2-7	.	TRBD2	CSARLADHEQYF	TGCAGTGCTAGACTAGCGGACCACGAGCAGTACTTC
TRBV5-6	TRBJ2-1	.	.	CASSSDTRGYYNEQFF	TGTGCCAGCAGCAGTGACACCCGGGGTTACTACAATGAGCAGTTCTTC
TRBV6-1	TRBJ1-5	.	.	CASSEDRIISNQPQHF	TGTGCCAGCAGTGAGGACAGAATCATTAGCAATCAGCCCCAGCATTTT
TRBV5-4	TRBJ2-1	.	TRBD2	CASSLVTSGSRNEQFF	TGTGCCAGCAGCTTGGTCACTAGCGGGAGTAGAAATGAGCAGTTCTTC
TRBV12-3/TRBV12-4	TRBJ1-1	.	.	CASSSWGYTEAFF	TGTGCCAGCAGCTCCTGGGGGTACACTGAAGCTTTCTTT
TRBV5-6	TRBJ1-2	.	.	CASSLGANSYGYTF	TGTGCCAGCAGCCTGGGGGCCAACTCCTATGGCTACACCTTC
TRBV12-3/TRBV12-4	TRBJ2-7	.	.	CASSLALDPRLQQYF	TGTGCCAGCAGTTTAGCGCTCGATCCACGACTTCAGCAGTACTTC
TRBV20-1	TRBJ2-3	.	TRBD1	CSARGTRGRWTDTQYF	TGCAGTGCTAGAGGGACCAGGGGGCGATGGACCGATACGCAGTATTTT
TRBV27	TRBJ2-1	.	TRBD2	CASSFGTSGSYNEQFF	TGTGCCAGCAGTTTTGGGACTAGCGGTTCCTACAATGAGCAGTTCTTC
TRBV7-9	TRBJ2-1	.	.	CASSLGGAHNEQFF	TGTGCCAGCAGCTTAGGGGGCGCGCACAATGAGCAGTTCTTC
TRBV5-1	TRBJ1-1	once	.	CASSLALGTEAFF	TGCGCCAGCAGCTTGGCCCTTGGAACTGAAGCTTTCTTT
TRBV4-2	TRBJ1-1	once	TRBD1	CASSPPRTGGTEAFF	TGTGCCAGCAGCCCCCCCCGGACAGGGGGCACTGAAGCTTTCTTT
TRBV4-3	TRBJ2-7	.	.	CASSQDNSYEQYF	TGCGCCAGCAGCCAAGATAACTCCTACGAGCAGTACTTC
TRBV9	TRBJ1-5	once	.	CASSVAAGNQPQHF	TGTGCCAGCAGCGTAGCGGCAGGGAATCAGCCCCAGCATTTT
TRBV29-1	TRBJ2-7	once	.	CSVEVVYKEQYF	TGCAGCGTTGAAGTGGTCTATAAAGAGCAGTACTTC
TRBV4-3	TRBJ2-7	.	.	CASSLRRGAWNEQYF	TGCGCCAGCAGCCTCCGACGGGGGGCCTGGAACGAGCAGTACTTC
TRBV9	TRBJ2-3	.	.	CASSGGKRFHLTDTQYF	TGTGCCAGCAGCGGGGGAAAGCGGTTCCACCTCACAGATACGCAGTATTTT
TRBV3-1	TRBJ2-7	.	.	CASSQGPFYEQYF	TGTGCCAGCAGCCAAGGGCCGTTCTACGAGCAGTACTTC
TRBV4-1	TRBJ1-4	.	.	CASSQESRSNEKLFF	TGCGCCAGCAGCCAAGAGTCCAGGTCGAATGAAAAACTGTTTTTT
TRBV4-1	TRBJ1-3	.	.	CASSPARFSGNTIYF	TGCGCCAGCAGCCCGGCCCGGTTCTCTGGAAACACCATATATTTT
TRBV6-2/TRBV6-3	TRBJ1-2	.	.	CASSYVWGSDGYTF	TGTGCCAGCAGTTACGTTTGGGGAAGTGATGGCTACACCTTC
TRBV12-3/TRBV12-4	TRBJ1-1	.	.	CASSRVRAGTEAFF	TGTGCCAGCAGCCGCGTTAGGGCGGGCACTGAAGCTTTCTTT
TRBV12-3/TRBV12-4	TRBJ1-1	.	.	CASSQGQKKEAFF	TGTGCCAGCAGCCAAGGACAGAAAAAAGAAGCTTTCTTT